Sequencing of this T cell receptor (beta chain) was carried out in a study of T cells in Graves' hyperthyroidism and ophthalmopathy. Regions amplified from RNA transcripts were the TCR beta CDR3 regions. First-round RT-PCR with HTBI primers amplified the TCR CDR3 region. Via MiXCR, TCRdb re-called the multiplex PCR reads, giving one row per CDR3 protein. The sample has roughly 290,000 distinct CDR3 sequences; about 17% are singletons. This clonotype has only a few counts. Any patient presenting with uncontrolled infection, other autoimmune disease, pregnancy or lactation was left out. V dropped 2 bases and J dropped 7 bases, with 12 bases sitting between them. The CDR3 is 14 amino acids. CDR1 SGHTA and CDR2 FQGTGA come from the germline V gene.

The source is a woman in her sixties with Graves' ophthalmopathy. The gene calls are TRBV7-3 and TRBJ1-5; D is perhaps TRBD1 (5 bases). The sequenced sample consisted of blood. The DNA for the CDR3 is TGTGCCAGCAGCTTAGGGGGATCGGAACAGCCCCAGCATTTT. Amino acids: CASSLGGSEQPQHF.